These T cell receptor beta chains were read from a single sample in a study of regulatory T cells in long-lasting Graves disease. TCRdb redid the calling of the multiplex PCR reads with MiXCR, one entry per CDR3 protein. The table shows 500,000 to 700,000 distinct CDR3 sequences, with around 30% occurring only once. Specimen: peripheral blood mononuclear cells (PBMCs), collected when the disease was refractory, from a patient treated with antithyroid drugs. The receptor source for this set is a female donor with Graves disease. Each CDR3 is given with its conserved first and last residue. A D gene is named only where the DNA matches it firmly.

cdr3_aa j_call d_call v_call
CAGGSPFEKLFF TRBJ1-4 NA TRBV30
CASSPSSGGLAGTYEQYF TRBJ2-7 TRBD2 TRBV11-2
CASSLENQETQYF TRBJ2-5 NA TRBV13
CASSEETGGNGYTF TRBJ1-2 TRBD1 TRBV2
CASRTGAGGYTF TRBJ1-2 TRBD1 TRBV6-1
CASSLAPGTGIYGYTF TRBJ1-2 TRBD1 TRBV5-1
CASSDPIGQGAEAFF TRBJ1-1 TRBD1 TRBV6-1
CASSVYAEGGSGNTIYF TRBJ1-3 NA TRBV9
CASKNNPRGGTEAFF TRBJ1-1 NA TRBV19
CASSDRGRRGSPLHF TRBJ1-6 TRBD1 TRBV3-1
CASSESILGKNEAFF TRBJ1-1 NA TRBV10-1
CASRPGTHQPQHF TRBJ1-5 NA TRBV6-1
CSVAGTAEAFF TRBJ1-1 TRBD1 TRBV29-1
CANRSGSLTNYGYTF TRBJ1-2 NA TRBV2
CASSEISRTYGYTF TRBJ1-2 NA TRBV6-1
CASRVQTDTEAFF TRBJ1-1 NA TRBV19
CASTLAGKNTGELFF TRBJ2-2 TRBD2 TRBV2
CASSRGGTNEKLFF TRBJ1-4 NA TRBV6-1